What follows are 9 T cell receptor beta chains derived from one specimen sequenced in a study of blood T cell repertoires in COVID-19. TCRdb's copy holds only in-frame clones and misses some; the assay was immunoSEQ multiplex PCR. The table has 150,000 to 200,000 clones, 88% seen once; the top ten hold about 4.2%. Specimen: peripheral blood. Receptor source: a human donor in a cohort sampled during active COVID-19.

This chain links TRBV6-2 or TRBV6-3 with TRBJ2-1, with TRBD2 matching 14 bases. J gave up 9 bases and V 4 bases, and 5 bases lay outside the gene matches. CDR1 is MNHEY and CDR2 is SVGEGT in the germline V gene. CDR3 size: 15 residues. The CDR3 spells CASSLRLAGGLEQFF. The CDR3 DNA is TGTGCCAGCAGTTTACGACTAGCGGGGGGGCTTGAGCAGTTCTTC.

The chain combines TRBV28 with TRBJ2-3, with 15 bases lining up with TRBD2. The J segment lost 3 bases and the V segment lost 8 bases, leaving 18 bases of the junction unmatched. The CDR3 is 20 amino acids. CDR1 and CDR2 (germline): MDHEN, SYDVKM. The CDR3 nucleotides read TGTGCCAGCCTCCCCTCGGGAGGACTAGCGGGAGGGCCCTCGACAGATACGCAGTATTTT. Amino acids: CASLPSGGLAGGPSTDTQYF.

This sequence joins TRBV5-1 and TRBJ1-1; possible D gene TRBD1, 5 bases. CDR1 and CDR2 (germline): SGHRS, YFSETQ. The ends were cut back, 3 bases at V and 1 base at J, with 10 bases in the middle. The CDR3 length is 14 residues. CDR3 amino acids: CASSWGLANTEAFF. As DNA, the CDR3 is TGCGCCAGCAGCTGGGGCTTGGCGAACACTGAAGCTTTCTTT.

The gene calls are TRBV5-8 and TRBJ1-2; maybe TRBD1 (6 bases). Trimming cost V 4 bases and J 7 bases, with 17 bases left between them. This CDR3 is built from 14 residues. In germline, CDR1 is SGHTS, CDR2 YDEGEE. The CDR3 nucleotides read TGTGCCAGCAGCCGACTTAACAGGGACCTTGGCTACACCTTC. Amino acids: CASSRLNRDLGYTF.

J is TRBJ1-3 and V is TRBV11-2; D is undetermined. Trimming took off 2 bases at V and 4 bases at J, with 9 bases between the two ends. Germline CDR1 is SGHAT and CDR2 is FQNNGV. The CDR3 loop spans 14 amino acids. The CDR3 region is CASSLTEEGNTIYF. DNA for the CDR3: TGTGCCAGCAGCTTAACGGAGGAAGGAAACACCATATATTTT.

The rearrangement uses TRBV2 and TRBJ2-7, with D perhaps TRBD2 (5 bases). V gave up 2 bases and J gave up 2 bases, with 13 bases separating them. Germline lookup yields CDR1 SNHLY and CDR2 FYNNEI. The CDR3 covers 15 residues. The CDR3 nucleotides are TGTGCCAGCAGTGAAACCCGGGCGAGGGCCTACGAGCAGTACTTC. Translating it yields CASSETRARAYEQYF.

The CDR3 bases are TGCGCCAGCAGCCAAGCTAGGGGTAGTTATAGCAATCAGCCCCAGCATTTT. Encoded protein: CASSQARGSYSNQPQHF. The chain joins TRBV4-1 to TRBJ1-5; perhaps TRBD1 as D (5 bases). This CDR3 is 17 amino acids long. V lost 1 base and J lost 0, with 13 bases in between. The germline V gene has CDR1 MGHRA and CDR2 YSYEKL.

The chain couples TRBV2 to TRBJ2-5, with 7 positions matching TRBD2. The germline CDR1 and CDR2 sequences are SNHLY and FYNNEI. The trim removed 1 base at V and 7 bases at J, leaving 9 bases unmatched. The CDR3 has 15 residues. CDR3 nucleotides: TGTGCCAGCAGTGAAGATGGGGGGGGATTGGGGACCCAGTACTTC. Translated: CASSEDGGGLGTQYF.

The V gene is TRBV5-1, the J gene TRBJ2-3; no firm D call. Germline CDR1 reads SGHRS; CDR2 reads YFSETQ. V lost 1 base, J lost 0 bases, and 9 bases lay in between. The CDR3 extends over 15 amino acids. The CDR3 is CASSLLLPSTDTQYF. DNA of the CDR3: TGCGCCAGCAGCTTGTTACTCCCGAGCACAGATACGCAGTATTTT.